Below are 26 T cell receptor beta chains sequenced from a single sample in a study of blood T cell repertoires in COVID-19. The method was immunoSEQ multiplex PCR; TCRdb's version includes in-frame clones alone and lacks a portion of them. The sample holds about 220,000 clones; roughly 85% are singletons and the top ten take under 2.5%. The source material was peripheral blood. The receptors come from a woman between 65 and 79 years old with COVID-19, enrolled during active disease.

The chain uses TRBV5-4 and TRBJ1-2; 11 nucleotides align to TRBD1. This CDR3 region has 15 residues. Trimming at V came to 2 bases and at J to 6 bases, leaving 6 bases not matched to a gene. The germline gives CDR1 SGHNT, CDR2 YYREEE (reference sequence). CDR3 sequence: CASSLPGTGGNGYTF. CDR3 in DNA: TGTGCCAGCAGCTTACCCGGGACAGGGGGGAATGGCTACACCTTC.

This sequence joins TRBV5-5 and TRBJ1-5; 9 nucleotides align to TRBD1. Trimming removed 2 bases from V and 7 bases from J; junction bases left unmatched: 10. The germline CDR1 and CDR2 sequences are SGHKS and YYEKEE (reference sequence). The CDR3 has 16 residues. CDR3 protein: CASSLGPDRGRQPQHF. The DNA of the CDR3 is TGTGCCAGCAGCTTAGGACCTGACAGGGGGAGGCAGCCCCAGCATTTT.

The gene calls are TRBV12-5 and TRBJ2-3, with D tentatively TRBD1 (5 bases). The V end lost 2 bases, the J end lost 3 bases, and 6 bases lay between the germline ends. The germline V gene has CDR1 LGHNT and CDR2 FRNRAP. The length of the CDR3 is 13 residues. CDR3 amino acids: CASGLQGTDTQYF. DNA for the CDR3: TGTGCTAGTGGTTTGCAGGGTACAGATACGCAGTATTTT. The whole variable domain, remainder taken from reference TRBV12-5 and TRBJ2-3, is DARVTQTPRHKVTEMGQEVTMRCQPILGHNTVFWYRQTMMQGLELLAYFRNRAPLDDSGMPKDRFSAEMPDATLATLKIQPSEPRDSAVYFCASGLQGTDTQYFGPGTRLTVL.

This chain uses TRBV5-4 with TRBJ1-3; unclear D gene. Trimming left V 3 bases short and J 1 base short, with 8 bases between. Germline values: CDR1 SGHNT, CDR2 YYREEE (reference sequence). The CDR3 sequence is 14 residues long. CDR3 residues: CASSSQLSGNTIYF. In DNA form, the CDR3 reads TGTGCCAGCAGCTCACAGCTATCTGGAAACACCATATATTTT. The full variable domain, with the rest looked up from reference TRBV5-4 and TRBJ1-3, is ETGVTQSPTHLIKTRGQQVTLRCSSQSGHNTVSWYQQALGQGPQFIFQYYREEENGRGNFPPRFSGLQFPNYSSELNVNALELDDSALYLCASSSQLSGNTIYFGEGSWLTVV.

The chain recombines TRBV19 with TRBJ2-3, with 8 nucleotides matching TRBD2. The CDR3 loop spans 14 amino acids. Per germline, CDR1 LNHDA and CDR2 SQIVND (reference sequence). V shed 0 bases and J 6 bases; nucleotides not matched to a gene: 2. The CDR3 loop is CASSIDGRADTQYF. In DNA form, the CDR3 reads TGTGCCAGTAGTATAGACGGGAGGGCGGATACGCAGTATTTT.

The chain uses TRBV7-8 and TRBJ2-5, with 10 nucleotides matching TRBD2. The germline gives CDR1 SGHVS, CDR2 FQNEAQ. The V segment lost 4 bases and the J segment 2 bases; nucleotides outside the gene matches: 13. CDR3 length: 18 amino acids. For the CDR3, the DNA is TGTGCCAGCAGCTCCCGCCCTCAACTAGCGGGGATTCAAGAGACCCAGTACTTC. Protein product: CASSSRPQLAGIQETQYF.

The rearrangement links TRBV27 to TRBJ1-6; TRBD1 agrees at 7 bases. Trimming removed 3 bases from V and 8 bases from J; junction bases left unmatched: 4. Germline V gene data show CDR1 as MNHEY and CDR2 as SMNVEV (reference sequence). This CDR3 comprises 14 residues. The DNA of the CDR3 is TGTGCCAGCAGTTTCCGACAGGGACATTCACCCCTCCACTTT. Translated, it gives CASSFRQGHSPLHF.

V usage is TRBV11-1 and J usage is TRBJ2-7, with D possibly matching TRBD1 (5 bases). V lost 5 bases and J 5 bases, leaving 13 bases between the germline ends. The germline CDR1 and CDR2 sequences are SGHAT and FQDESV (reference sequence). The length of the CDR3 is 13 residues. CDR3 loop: CASSPPGRHEQYF. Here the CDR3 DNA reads TGTGCCAGCAGCCCCCCAGGGCGCCACGAGCAGTACTTC.

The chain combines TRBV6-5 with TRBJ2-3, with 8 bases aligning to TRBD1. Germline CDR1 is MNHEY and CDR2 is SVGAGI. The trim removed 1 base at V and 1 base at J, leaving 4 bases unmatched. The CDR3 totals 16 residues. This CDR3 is CASSYFTTGGTDTQYF. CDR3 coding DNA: TGTGCCAGCAGTTACTTTACGACAGGGGGCACAGATACGCAGTATTTT.

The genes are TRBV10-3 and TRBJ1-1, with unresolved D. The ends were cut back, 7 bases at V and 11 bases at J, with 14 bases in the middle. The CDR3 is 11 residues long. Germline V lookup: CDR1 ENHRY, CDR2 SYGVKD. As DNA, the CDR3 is TGTGCCATCATGGCGGGGAAGACGGCTTTCTTT. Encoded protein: CAIMAGKTAFF.

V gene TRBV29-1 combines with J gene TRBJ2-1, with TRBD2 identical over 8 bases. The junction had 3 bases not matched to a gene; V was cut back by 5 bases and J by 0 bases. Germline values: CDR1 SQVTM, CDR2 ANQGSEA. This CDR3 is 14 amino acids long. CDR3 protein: CSVQLAASYNEQFF. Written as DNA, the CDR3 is TGCAGCGTTCAACTAGCGGCCTCCTACAATGAGCAGTTCTTC.

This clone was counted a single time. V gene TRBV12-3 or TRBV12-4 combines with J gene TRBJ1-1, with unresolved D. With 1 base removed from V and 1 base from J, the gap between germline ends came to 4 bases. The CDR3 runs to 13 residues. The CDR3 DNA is TGTGCCAGCAGTTTAGTAAAGAACACTGAAGCTTTCTTT. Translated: CASSLVKNTEAFF.

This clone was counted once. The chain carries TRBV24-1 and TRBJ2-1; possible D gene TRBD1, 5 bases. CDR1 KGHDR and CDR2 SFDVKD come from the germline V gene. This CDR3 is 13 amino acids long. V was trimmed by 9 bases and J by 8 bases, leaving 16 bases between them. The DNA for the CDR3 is TGTGCCACCTCGACCGCGACAGAACATGAGCAGTTCTTC. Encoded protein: CATSTATEHEQFF.

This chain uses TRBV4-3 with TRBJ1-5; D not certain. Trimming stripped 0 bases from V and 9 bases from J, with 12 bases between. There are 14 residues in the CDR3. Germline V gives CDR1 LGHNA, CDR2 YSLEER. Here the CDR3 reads CASSQDFRGVPQHF. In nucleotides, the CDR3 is TGCGCCAGCAGCCAAGATTTCCGGGGAGTGCCCCAGCATTTT.

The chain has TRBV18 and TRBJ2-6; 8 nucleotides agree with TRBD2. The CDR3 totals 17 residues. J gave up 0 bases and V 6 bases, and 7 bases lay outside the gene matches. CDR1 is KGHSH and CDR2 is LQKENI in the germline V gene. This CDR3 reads CASSQTGGDSGANVLTF. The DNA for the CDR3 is TGTGCCAGCTCTCAGACCGGGGGGGACTCTGGGGCCAACGTCCTGACTTTC.

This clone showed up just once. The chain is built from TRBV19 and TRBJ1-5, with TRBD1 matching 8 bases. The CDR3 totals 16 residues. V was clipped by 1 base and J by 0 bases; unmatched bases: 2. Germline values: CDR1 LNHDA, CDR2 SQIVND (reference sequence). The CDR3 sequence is CASSIVDRASNQPQHF. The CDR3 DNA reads TGTGCCAGTAGTATAGTGGACAGGGCTAGCAATCAGCCCCAGCATTTT.

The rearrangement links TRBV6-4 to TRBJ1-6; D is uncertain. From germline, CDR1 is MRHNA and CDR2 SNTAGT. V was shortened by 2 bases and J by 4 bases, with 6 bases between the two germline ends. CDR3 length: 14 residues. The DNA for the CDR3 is TGTGCCAGCAGTGACCGGGAGTATAATTCACCCCTCCACTTT. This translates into CASSDREYNSPLHF.

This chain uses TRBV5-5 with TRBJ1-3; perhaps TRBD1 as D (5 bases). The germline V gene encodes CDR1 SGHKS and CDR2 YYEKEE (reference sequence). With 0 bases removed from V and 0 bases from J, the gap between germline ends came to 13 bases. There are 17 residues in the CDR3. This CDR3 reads CASSLALGDYSGNTIYF. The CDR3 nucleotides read TGTGCCAGCAGCTTGGCCCTGGGGGACTACTCTGGAAACACCATATATTTT.

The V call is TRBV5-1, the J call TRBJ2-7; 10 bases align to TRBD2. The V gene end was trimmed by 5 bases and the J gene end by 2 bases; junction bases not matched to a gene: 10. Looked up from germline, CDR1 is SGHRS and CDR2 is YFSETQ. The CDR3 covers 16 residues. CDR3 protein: CASSMGPSGGAYEQYF. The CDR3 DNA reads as TGCGCCAGCAGTATGGGGCCTAGCGGGGGAGCCTACGAGCAGTACTTC.

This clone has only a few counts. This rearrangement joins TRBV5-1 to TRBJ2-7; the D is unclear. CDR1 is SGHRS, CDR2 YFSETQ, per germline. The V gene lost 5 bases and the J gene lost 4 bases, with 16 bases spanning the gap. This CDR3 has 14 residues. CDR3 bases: TGCGCCAGCAGTGTCCAGGCCCCCCCATACGAGCAGTACTTC. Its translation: CASSVQAPPYEQYF.

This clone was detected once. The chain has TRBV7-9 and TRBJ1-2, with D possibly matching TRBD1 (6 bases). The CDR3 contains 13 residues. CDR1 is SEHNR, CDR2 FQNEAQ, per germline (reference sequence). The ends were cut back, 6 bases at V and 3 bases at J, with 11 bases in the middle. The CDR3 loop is CASSRDTHYGYTF. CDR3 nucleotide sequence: TGTGCCAGCAGTAGGGACACACACTATGGCTACACCTTC.

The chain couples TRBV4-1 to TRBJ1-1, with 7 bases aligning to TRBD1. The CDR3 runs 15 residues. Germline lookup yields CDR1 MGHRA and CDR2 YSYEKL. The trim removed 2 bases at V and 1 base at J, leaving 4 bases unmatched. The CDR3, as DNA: TGCGCCAGCAGCCAACCAGACAGGGAGAACACTGAAGCTTTCTTT. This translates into CASSQPDRENTEAFF.

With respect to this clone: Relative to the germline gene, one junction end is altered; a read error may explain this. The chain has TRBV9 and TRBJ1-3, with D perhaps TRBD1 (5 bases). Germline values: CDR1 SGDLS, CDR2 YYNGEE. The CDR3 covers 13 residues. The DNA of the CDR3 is TGTGCCAGTAGCGGGGCCCTGGGTGCACAGAAATATTTT. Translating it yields CASSGALGAQKYF. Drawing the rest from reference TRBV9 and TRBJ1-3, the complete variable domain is DSGVTQTPKHLITATGQRVTLRCSPRSGDLSVYWYQQSLDQGLQFLIQYYNGEERAKGNILERFSAQQFPDLHSELNLSSLELGDSALYFCASSGALGAQKYFGEGSWLTVV.

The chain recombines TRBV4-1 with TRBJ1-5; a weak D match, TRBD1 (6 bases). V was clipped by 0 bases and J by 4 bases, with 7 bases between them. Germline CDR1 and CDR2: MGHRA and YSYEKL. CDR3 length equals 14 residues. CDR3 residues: CASSQDRGNQPQHF. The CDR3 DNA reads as TGCGCCAGCAGCCAAGACAGGGGAAATCAGCCCCAGCATTTT.

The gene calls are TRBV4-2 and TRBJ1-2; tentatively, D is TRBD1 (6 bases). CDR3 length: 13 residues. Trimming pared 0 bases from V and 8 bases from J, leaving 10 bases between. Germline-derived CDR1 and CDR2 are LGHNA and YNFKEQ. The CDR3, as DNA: TGTGCCAGCAGCCAAGATCGGGGGGCGGGCTACACCTTC. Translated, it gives CASSQDRGAGYTF.

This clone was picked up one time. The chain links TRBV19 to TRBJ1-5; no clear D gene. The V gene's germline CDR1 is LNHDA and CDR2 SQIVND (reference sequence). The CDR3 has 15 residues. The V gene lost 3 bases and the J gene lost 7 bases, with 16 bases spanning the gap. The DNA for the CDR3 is TGTGCCAGTAGTATTGCAGAACAGTCAAGCCAGCCCCAGCATTTT. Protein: CASSIAEQSSQPQHF.